This T cell receptor beta chain came from a study of T cell changes during pregnancy in multiple sclerosis (dated 2019 in TCRdb). With regard to the full study: In women with multiple sclerosis, the researchers looked at how the T cell repertoire shifted as pregnancy progressed.

V is reduced by 0 bases and J by 2 bases, leaving a spacing of 4 bases between them. The CDR3, from cysteine to phenylalanine, totals 13 residues. Only the CDR3 DNA stays, 39 bases, in frame from base 1. From the germline V gene, CDR1 is KGHSH and CDR2 is LQKENI. Remarks on this clone: This receptor's antigen is unknown. There are no base qualities to consult, and no much larger clone falls within one base.

Libraries were constructed by the immunoSEQ multiplex PCR assay. The clones in this table, taken by TCRdb from immuneACCESS, are in-frame only. Not every clone is retained; where verified, under half of the shortfall comes from an unresolved V gene, and the cause of the rest is unknown. The sample table shows about 60,000 clones, and about 90% are seen once. Clones ranked in the top ten supply approximately 6.1% of the sample. The clonotype originates from a female donor in good health, enrolled as a control in a pregnancy study. The specimen comprised peripheral blood, sampled in the third trimester of pregnancy. Rearrangement joined TRBV18 to TRBJ2-5, with the D gene too uncertain to name. The nucleotide sequence reads as follows: TGTGCCAGCTCACCACCCGTGCAAGAGACCCAGTACTTC. Translated, it gives CASSPPVQETQYF.